This TCR beta chain emerged from a study of T cell changes during pregnancy in multiple sclerosis. Germline CDR1 and CDR2: MNHEY and SVGAGI. V lost 7 bases to trimming and J lost 2 bases, with 4 bases between them. The CDR3 loop spans 11 amino acids. Produced via immunoSEQ multiplex PCR; TCRdb's table is partial and in-frame only. Seen here are about 26,000 clones, about 91% observed once, and the top ten hold 16%. The source is a female donor with multiple sclerosis, enrolled in a pregnancy study. Sequences were derived from CD8+ T cells from peripheral blood mononuclear cells, sampled in the second trimester of pregnancy. The V and J genes are TRBV6-5 and TRBJ2-3, with no clear D. The CDR3 DNA sequence: TGTGCCAGCATCTACACAGATACGCAGTATTTT. Amino acids: CASIYTDTQYF.